These 2 T cell receptor beta chains originate from one sample sequenced in a study of blood T cell repertoires in COVID-19. Some clones are missing from TCRdb's copy, which holds only in-frame ones; the method was immunoSEQ multiplex PCR. The sample lists around 700,000 clones; 70% to 90% were seen once. The material sequenced was peripheral blood. These TCRs come from a woman aged 18-29 years with acute or convalescent COVID-19.

The chain is built from TRBV6-4 and TRBJ1-1, with D uncertain. The V gene's germline CDR1 is MRHNA and CDR2 SNTAGT. This CDR3 region has 12 residues. Trimming pared 1 base from V and 5 bases from J, leaving 5 bases between. For the CDR3, the DNA is TGTGCCAGCAGTGACTGGGCTACTGAAGCTTTCTTT. This encodes CASSDWATEAFF.

V gene TRBV19 combines with J gene TRBJ1-1; possibly TRBD1 for D (5 bases). CDR3 length: 14 residues. Germline CDR1 and CDR2: LNHDA and SQIVND (reference sequence). Trimming stripped 6 bases from V and 6 bases from J, with 17 bases between. CDR3 region: CASRFTGLGAEAFF. For the CDR3, the DNA is TGTGCCAGTAGATTTACCGGGTTAGGGGCTGAAGCTTTCTTT.